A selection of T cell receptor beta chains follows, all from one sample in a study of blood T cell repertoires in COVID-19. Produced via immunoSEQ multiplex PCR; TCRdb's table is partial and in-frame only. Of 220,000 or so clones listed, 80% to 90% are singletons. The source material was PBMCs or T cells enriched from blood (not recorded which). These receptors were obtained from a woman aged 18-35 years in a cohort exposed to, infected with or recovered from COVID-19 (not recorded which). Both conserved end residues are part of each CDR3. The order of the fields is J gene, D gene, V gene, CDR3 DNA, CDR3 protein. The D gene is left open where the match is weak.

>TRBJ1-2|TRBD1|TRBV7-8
TGTGCCAGCAGCTTTTCCGACAGGGCCTCTGGCTACACCTTC
CASSFSDRASGYTF
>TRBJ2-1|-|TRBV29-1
TGCAGCCCCCCCCTGGGGAGCTCCTACAATGAGCAGTTCTTC
CSPPLGSSYNEQFF
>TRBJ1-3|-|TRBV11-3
TGTGCCAGCAGCTTAGATTCCGCGGCCTCTGGAAACACCATATATTTT
CASSLDSAASGNTIYF
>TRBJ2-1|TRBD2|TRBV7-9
TGTGCCAGCAGCTCCTTTGGGGGAGCGGGAAATGAGCAGTTCTTC
CASSSFGGAGNEQFF
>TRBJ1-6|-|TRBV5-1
TGCGCCAGCAGCACCGAGGGGGGGCAAAATTCACCCCTCCACTTT
CASSTEGGQNSPLHF
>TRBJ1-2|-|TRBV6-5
TGTGCCAGCAGTTCTACACCCGACTTTGGAGGCTACACCTTC
CASSSTPDFGGYTF
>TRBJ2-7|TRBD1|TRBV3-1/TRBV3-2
TGTGCCAGCAGCCCGGGGACAGGGGGCACCTACGAGCAGTACTTC
CASSPGTGGTYEQYF
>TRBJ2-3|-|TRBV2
TGTGCCAGCACCGGGCAGGGGGGTCCCACAGATACGCAGTATTTT
CASTGQGGPTDTQYF
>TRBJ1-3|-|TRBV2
TGTGCCAGCAGTGAACAGGCGAGCTCTGGAAACACCATATATTTT
CASSEQASSGNTIYF
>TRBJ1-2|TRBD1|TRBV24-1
TGTGCCACCAGTGACTCTGGGACAGGGGCTAACTATGGCTACACCTTC
CATSDSGTGANYGYTF